The next 23 T cell receptor beta chains were all read from a single sample in a study of OX40 agonist ivuxolimab in advanced cancers. TCRdb keeps only in-frame clones here, not all; method: immunoSEQ multiplex PCR. The sample has tens of thousands of clones; more than 75% are singletons. The sequences come from CD4+ or CD8+ T cells sorted from blood, collected in a trial of the OX40 agonist ivuxolimab. Receptors were obtained from an adult with an advanced solid tumor such as melanoma, head and neck, liver or kidney cancer.

This clone was recorded once. The gene calls are TRBV6-5 and TRBJ2-2; the match to TRBD1 covers 10 bases. Trimming removed 2 bases from V and 6 bases from J; junction bases left unmatched: 3. CDR3 size: 15 residues. CDR1 and CDR2 (germline): MNHEY, SVGAGI. The CDR3 reads CASSYQGQGAGELFF. The CDR3 DNA reads TGTGCCAGCAGTTACCAAGGACAGGGGGCCGGGGAGCTGTTTTTT.

The J gene is TRBJ2-7, the V gene TRBV18; 9 bases are a match to TRBD1. Germline lookup yields CDR1 KGHSH and CDR2 LQKENI. The CDR3 is 18 amino acids. V was clipped by 1 base and J by 0 bases; unmatched bases: 10. The DNA for the CDR3 is TGTGCCAGCTCACCACTGGGACAGGGAAGTCCCGGCTCCTACGAGCAGTACTTC. This encodes CASSPLGQGSPGSYEQYF.

The chain combines TRBV6-5 with TRBJ2-1; a weak D match, TRBD1 (5 bases). Per germline, CDR1 MNHEY and CDR2 SVGAGI. The CDR3 is 16 residues long. V lost 0 bases and J 9 bases, leaving 18 bases between the germline ends. The CDR3 DNA is TGTGCCAGCAGTTACTCGATTGGCCTAGGGGTCGTTGAGCAGTTCTTC. Translation gives CASSYSIGLGVVEQFF.

This clone was counted a few times. This chain joins TRBV19 and TRBJ1-5; weak D call: TRBD1 (5 bases). CDR3 length: 16 amino acids. Germline V gene lookup returns CDR1 LNHDA and CDR2 SQIVND (reference sequence). V was pared by 5 bases and J by 4 bases, with 18 bases between. This CDR3 reads CASSPILGDRNQPQHF. DNA for the CDR3: TGTGCCAGTAGTCCTATCCTCGGGGACCGAAATCAGCCCCAGCATTTT.

Only one count was recorded for this clone. The chain has TRBV5-4 and TRBJ1-1; D call uncertain. Germline loops: CDR1 SGHNT, CDR2 YYREEE (reference sequence). The CDR3 covers 13 residues. Trimming took 5 bases from V and 1 from J, leaving 9 bases between them. The CDR3 here is CASRTRGNTEAFF. The CDR3 DNA reads as TGTGCCAGCAGAACCCGGGGGAACACTGAAGCTTTCTTT.

This clone has a single count. J is TRBJ1-6 and V is TRBV7-6; TRBD1 might be the D (5 bases). This CDR3 has 15 residues. Trimming left V 6 bases short and J 1 base short, with 10 bases between. CDR1 and CDR2 from the germline V gene are SGHVS and FNYEAQ. The CDR3 DNA is TGTGCCAGCAGAGCGACAGATTCCTATAATTCACCCCTCCACTTT. Protein product: CASRATDSYNSPLHF.

Regarding this clone: The identical CDR3 is also encoded by other nucleotide sequences in the sample. The chain recombines TRBV5-1 with TRBJ2-1, with 11 bases lining up with TRBD1. The CDR3 length is 15 residues. Germline CDR1 SGHRS, CDR2 YFSETQ. Losses at the gene ends were 4 bases for V and 2 bases for J; bases not matched to a gene: 2. The CDR3 DNA reads TGCGCCAGCAGCCCGGGACAGGGGGCCTACAATGAGCAGTTCTTC. Amino acid sequence: CASSPGQGAYNEQFF.

The V gene is TRBV7-9, the J gene TRBJ2-2; perhaps D is TRBD1 or TRBD2 (5 bases each). This CDR3 comprises 14 residues. The V gene's germline CDR1 is SEHNR and CDR2 FQNEAQ (reference sequence). The germline V and J ends were trimmed by 5 bases and 8 bases, with 15 bases remaining between them. CDR3 nucleotides: TGTGCCAGCAGCCTGGGACGGCTGATAGGGGAGCTGTTTTTT. The encoded protein is CASSLGRLIGELFF.

This clone was counted once. The chain has TRBV30 and TRBJ2-7; D is perhaps TRBD2 (5 bases). Germline V gives CDR1 GTSNPN, CDR2 SVGIG (reference sequence). Trimming took 1 base from V and 5 from J, leaving 15 bases between them. This CDR3 contains 14 residues. For the CDR3, the DNA is TGTGCCTGGAGTGGGAGGCACACGGGGAACGAGCAGTACTTC. Translated: CAWSGRHTGNEQYF.

The rearrangement joins TRBV6-1 to TRBJ1-3; 7 bases are a match to TRBD1. Germline-derived CDR1 and CDR2 are MNHNS and SASEGT. CDR3 size: 15 residues. V shed 6 bases, J shed 4 bases, and the junction held 9 bases outside the gene matches. The CDR3 protein is CASREPTGDGNTIYF. CDR3 in DNA: TGTGCCAGCAGAGAACCTACAGGGGACGGAAACACCATATATTTT.

The chain joins TRBV5-1 to TRBJ1-3; no firm D call. V was trimmed by 7 bases and J by 0 bases, leaving 11 bases between them. The length of the CDR3 is 14 residues. CDR1 is SGHRS, CDR2 YFSETQ, per germline. CDR3 bases: TGCGCCAGCGGAGAGGACCCCTCTGGAAACACCATATATTTT. Protein sequence: CASGEDPSGNTIYF.

The CDR3 region has the DNA TGCAGCGTTCAGTCCAGCTGGTCCGGGGAGCTGTTTTTT. Amino acid sequence: CSVQSSWSGELFF. J is TRBJ2-2 and V is TRBV29-1; no reliable D call. Germline V gives CDR1 SQVTM, CDR2 ANQGSEA. This CDR3 is 13 amino acids long. The V and J ends lost 5 bases and 6 bases respectively, with 13 bases between them.

The rearrangement uses TRBV11-1 and TRBJ1-1; D is perhaps TRBD1 (5 bases). V was shortened by 4 bases and J by 4 bases, with 13 bases between the two germline ends. Looked up from germline, CDR1 is SGHAT and CDR2 is FQDESV (reference sequence). The CDR3 has 14 residues. The DNA for the CDR3 is TGTGCCAGCAGCTACACTTGGGGCGGCACTGAAGCTTTCTTT. Translating gives CASSYTWGGTEAFF.

On this clone: Other nucleotide sequences from this sample produce the same CDR3. The CDR3: CASSLLGYEQYF. As DNA, the CDR3 is TGTGCCAGCAGCTTATTAGGGTACGAGCAGTACTTC. The chain joins TRBV5-5 to TRBJ2-7; D unresolved. V lost 2 bases and J 4 bases, leaving 7 bases between the germline ends. Germline V lookup: CDR1 SGHKS, CDR2 YYEKEE (reference sequence). This CDR3 is built from 12 residues.

The V and J genes are TRBV18 and TRBJ1-4; 7 nucleotides align to TRBD1. CDR3 length: 16 residues. CDR1 KGHSH and CDR2 LQKENI come from the germline V gene. J was trimmed by 2 bases and V by 1 base; bases with no gene match: 4. The CDR3 nucleotides are TGTGCCAGCTCACCACAGGGGGCGACGACTAATGAAAAACTGTTTTTT. This gives the protein CASSPQGATTNEKLFF.

This clone showed up just a few times. This chain uses TRBV13 with TRBJ2-5; D ambiguous. Germline lookup yields CDR1 PRHDT and CDR2 FYEKMQ (reference sequence). This CDR3 has 14 residues. V lost 6 bases and J lost 2, with 13 bases in between. CDR3 sequence (DNA): TGTGCCAGCAGTTACTCGGGTCGTCAAGAGACCCAGTACTTC. This sequence encodes CASSYSGRQETQYF.

V usage is TRBV7-3 and J usage is TRBJ2-1; TRBD2 aligns across 8 bases. After removal of 3 bases from V and 4 bases from J, the junction contained 5 bases not matched to a gene. Germline V gene sequence: CDR1 SGHTA, CDR2 FQGTGA. The CDR3 is 15 residues long. In nucleotides, the CDR3 is TGTGCCAGCAGCTTGCGGCGGGAGGAGTACAATGAGCAGTTCTTC. It is translated as CASSLRREEYNEQFF.

This rearrangement joins TRBV9 to TRBJ2-3; D assignment may be TRBD1 or TRBD2 (7 bases each). The V end lost 1 base, the J end lost 3 bases, and 12 bases lay between the germline ends. Germline assignment: CDR1 SGDLS and CDR2 YYNGEE. This CDR3 is built from 15 residues. CDR3 residues: CASSVTAGQTDTQYF. CDR3 nucleotides: TGTGCCAGCAGCGTAACAGCGGGACAGACAGATACGCAGTATTTT.

The chain has TRBV11-2 and TRBJ2-7, with D uncertain. This CDR3 is 14 amino acids long. The ends were cut back, 5 bases at V and 0 bases at J, with 11 bases in the middle. Germline loops: CDR1 SGHAT, CDR2 FQNNGV. The CDR3 is CASSPDGLSYEQYF. For the CDR3, the DNA is TGTGCCAGCAGCCCTGACGGGCTCTCCTACGAGCAGTACTTC. Full variable domain (rest looked up from reference TRBV11-2 and TRBJ2-7): EAGVAQSPRYKIIEKRQSVAFWCNPISGHATLYWYQQILGQGPKLLIQFQNNGVVDDSQLPKDRFSAERLKGVDSTLKIQPAKLEDSAVYLCASSPDGLSYEQYFGPGTRLTVT.

The rearrangement links TRBV6-1 to TRBJ2-5, with no clear D. This CDR3 contains 12 residues. Trimming left V 6 bases short and J 1 base short, with 6 bases between. Germline V lookup: CDR1 MNHNS, CDR2 SASEGT. The CDR3 sequence is CASSLVQETQYF. Here the CDR3 DNA reads TGTGCCAGCAGCCTAGTCCAAGAGACCCAGTACTTC.

This rearrangement joins TRBV12-5 to TRBJ2-3, with 13 bases lining up with TRBD2. V dropped 7 bases and J dropped 2; count of bases not matched to a gene: 6. The CDR3 contains 16 residues. Germline V CDR1 and CDR2: LGHNT, FRNRAP. The CDR3 here is CASAAGLAGPTDTQYF. CDR3 DNA sequence: TGTGCTAGTGCCGCGGGACTAGCGGGACCCACAGATACGCAGTATTTT. The full variable domain, completed using reference TRBV12-5 and TRBJ2-3, is DARVTQTPRHKVTEMGQEVTMRCQPILGHNTVFWYRQTMMQGLELLAYFRNRAPLDDSGMPKDRFSAEMPDATLATLKIQPSEPRDSAVYFCASAAGLAGPTDTQYFGPGTRLTVL.

J is TRBJ2-3 and V is TRBV6-6; D ambiguous. The V and J ends lost 6 bases and 6 bases respectively, with 7 bases between them. This CDR3 is 11 amino acids long. Germline V lookup: CDR1 MNHNY, CDR2 SVGAGI (reference sequence). The CDR3 protein is CASSHGDTQYF. CDR3 DNA sequence: TGTGCCAGCAGCCACGGGGATACGCAGTATTTT.

The chain combines TRBV11-3 with TRBJ2-1, with TRBD2 as a possible D gene (6 bases). CDR3 length: 14 residues. Trimming removed 3 bases from V and 4 bases from J, with 10 bases in between. Germline V gives CDR1 SGHNT, CDR2 YENEEA. CDR3 nucleotide sequence: TGTGCCAGCAGCTTTGCGGAGGGGTACAATGAGCAGTTCTTC. This translates into CASSFAEGYNEQFF.